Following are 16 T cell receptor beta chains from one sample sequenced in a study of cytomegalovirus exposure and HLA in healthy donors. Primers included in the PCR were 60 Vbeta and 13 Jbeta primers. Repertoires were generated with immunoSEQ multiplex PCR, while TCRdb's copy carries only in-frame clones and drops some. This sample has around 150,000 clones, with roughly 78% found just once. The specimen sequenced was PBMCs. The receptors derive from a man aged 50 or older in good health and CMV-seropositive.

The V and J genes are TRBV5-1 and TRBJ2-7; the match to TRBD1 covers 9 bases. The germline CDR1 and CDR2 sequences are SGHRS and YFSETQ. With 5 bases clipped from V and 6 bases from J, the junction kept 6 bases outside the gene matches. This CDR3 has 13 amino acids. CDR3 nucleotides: TGCGCCAGCAGTCGGGACAGGGTTACCGAGCAGTACTTC. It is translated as CASSRDRVTEQYF.

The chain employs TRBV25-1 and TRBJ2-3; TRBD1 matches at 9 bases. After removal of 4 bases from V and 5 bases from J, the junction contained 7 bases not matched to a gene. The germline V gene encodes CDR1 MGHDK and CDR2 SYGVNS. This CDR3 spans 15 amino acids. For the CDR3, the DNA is TGTGCCAGCAGTGGGGACAGGGATGTGAGAGATACGCAGTATTTT. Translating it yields CASSGDRDVRDTQYF.

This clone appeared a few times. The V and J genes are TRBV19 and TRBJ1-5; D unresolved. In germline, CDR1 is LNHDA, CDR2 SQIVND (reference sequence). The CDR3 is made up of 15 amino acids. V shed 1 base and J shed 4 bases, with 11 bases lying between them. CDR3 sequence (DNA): TGTGCCAGTAGTATAGGGGGAGCCGTTAATCAGCCCCAGCATTTT. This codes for CASSIGGAVNQPQHF.

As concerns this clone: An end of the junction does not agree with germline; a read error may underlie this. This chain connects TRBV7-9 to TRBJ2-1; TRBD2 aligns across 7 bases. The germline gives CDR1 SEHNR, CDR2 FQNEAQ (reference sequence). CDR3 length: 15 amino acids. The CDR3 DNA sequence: TGTACCAGCAGCTTGATGAGCGGGGAATACAATGAGCAGTTCTTC. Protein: CTSSLMSGEYNEQFF.

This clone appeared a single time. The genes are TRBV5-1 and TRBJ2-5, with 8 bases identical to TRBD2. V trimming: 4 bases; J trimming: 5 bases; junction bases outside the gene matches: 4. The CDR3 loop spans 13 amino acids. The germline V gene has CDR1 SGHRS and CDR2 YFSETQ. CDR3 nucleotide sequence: TGCGCCAGCAGCGCCAGCGGGAGTGAGACCCAGTACTTC. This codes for CASSASGSETQYF.

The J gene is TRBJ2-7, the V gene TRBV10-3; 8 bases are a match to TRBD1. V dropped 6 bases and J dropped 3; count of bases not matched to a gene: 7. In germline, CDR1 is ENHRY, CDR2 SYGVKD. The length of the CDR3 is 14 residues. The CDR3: CAIRDGQGLYEQYF. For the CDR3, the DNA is TGTGCCATCAGGGATGGACAGGGCCTCTACGAGCAGTACTTC.

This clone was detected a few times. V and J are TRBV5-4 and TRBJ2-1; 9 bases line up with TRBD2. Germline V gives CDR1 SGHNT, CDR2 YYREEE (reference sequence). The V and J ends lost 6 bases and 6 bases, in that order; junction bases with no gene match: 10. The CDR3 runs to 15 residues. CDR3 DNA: TGTGCCAGCAAGGCCCGGACTAGCGTCCCCAATGAGCAGTTCTTC. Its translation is CASKARTSVPNEQFF. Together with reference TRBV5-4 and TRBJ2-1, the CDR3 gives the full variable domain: ETGVTQSPTHLIKTRGQQVTLRCSSQSGHNTVSWYQQALGQGPQFIFQYYREEENGRGNFPPRFSGLQFPNYSSELNVNALELDDSALYLCASKARTSVPNEQFFGPGTRLTVL.

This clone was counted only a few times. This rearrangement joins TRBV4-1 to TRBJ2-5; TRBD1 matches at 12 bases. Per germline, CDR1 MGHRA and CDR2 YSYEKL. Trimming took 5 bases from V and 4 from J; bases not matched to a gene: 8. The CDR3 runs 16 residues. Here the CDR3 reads CASSSPGTGGGETQYF. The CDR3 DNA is TGCGCCAGCAGCTCTCCCGGGACAGGGGGCGGAGAGACCCAGTACTTC.

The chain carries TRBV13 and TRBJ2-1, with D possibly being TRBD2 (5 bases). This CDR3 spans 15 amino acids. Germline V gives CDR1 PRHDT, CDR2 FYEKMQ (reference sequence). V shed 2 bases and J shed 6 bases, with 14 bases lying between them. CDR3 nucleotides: TGTGCCAGCAGCTTAAGCGGAGCCTTTTTCAATGAGCAGTTCTTC. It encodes CASSLSGAFFNEQFF.

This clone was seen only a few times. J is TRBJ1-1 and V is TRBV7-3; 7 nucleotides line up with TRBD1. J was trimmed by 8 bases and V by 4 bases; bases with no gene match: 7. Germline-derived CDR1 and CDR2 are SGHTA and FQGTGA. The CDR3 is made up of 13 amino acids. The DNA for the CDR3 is TGTGCCAGCAGCTACTCTATACAGGGGGAAGCTTTCTTT. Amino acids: CASSYSIQGEAFF.

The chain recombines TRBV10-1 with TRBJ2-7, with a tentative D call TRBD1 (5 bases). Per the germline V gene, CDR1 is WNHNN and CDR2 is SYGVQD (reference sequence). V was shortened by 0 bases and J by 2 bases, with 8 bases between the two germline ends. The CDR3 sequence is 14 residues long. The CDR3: CASSESPGTYEQYF. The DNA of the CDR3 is TGCGCCAGCAGTGAGTCGCCAGGGACCTACGAGCAGTACTTC.

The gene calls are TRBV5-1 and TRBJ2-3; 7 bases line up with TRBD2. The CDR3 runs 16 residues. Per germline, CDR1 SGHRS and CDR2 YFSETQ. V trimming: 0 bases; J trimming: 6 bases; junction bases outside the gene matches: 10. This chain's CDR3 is CASSLAAGVSSDTQYF. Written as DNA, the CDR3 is TGCGCCAGCAGCTTGGCCGCGGGAGTTTCCTCCGATACGCAGTATTTT.

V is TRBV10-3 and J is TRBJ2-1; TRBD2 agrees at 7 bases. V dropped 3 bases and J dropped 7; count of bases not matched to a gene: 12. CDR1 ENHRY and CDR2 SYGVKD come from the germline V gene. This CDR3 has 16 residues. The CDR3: CAISDASGPLGNEQFF. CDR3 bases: TGTGCCATCAGTGATGCTAGCGGCCCCCTCGGTAATGAGCAGTTCTTC.

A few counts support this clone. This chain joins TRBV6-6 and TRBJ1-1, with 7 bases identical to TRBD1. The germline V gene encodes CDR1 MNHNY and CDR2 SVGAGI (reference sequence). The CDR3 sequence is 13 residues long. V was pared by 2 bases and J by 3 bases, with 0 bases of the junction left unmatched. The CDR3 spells CASSYDRDTEAFF. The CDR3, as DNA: TGTGCCAGCAGTTACGACAGGGACACTGAAGCTTTCTTT.

The CDR3 region has the DNA TGTGCCAGCACACCGACTAGCGGGAGCCACAATGAGCAGTTCTTC. It translates to CASTPTSGSHNEQFF. The gene calls are TRBV28 and TRBJ2-1, with 12 bases fitting TRBD2. CDR3 length equals 15 residues. The junction had 6 bases not matched to a gene; V was cut back by 7 bases and J by 5 bases. Per germline, CDR1 MDHEN and CDR2 SYDVKM.

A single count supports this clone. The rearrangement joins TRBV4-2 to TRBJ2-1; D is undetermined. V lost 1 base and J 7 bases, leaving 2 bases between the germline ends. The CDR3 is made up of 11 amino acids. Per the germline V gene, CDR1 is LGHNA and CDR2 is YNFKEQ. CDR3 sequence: CASSQANEQFF. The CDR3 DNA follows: TGTGCCAGCAGCCAAGCTAATGAGCAGTTCTTC.